This T cell receptor beta chain emerged from a study of CD8+ T cells in alopecia areata. Trimming removed 0 bases from V and 10 bases from J, with 11 bases in between. This CDR3 spans 13 amino acids. Looked up from germline, CDR1 is SGHRS and CDR2 is YFSETQ. Sequencing used cDNA as its template, made by extracting RNA and reverse transcribing it. The data were produced by immunoSEQ multiplex PCR, yet TCRdb's version contains in-frame clones alone and is incomplete. The sample includes about 290,000 clones, 58% of them seen just once. The treatment is: oral pan-JAK inhibitor, 5-10 mg twice daily. Lesional scalp tissue (obtained by punch biopsy) and peripheral blood were collected from alopecia areata patients.

Source: CD4+ T cells sorted from blood, taken at week 24, from a patient treated with tofacitinib. The chain couples TRBV5-1 to TRBJ2-1; D possibly corresponds to TRBD2 (5 bases). This receptor was identified in a human donor with alopecia areata. CDR3 coding DNA: TGCGCCAGCAGCTTGGCCGCGCCGGGGGAGCAGTTCTTC. Translated: CASSLAAPGEQFF.